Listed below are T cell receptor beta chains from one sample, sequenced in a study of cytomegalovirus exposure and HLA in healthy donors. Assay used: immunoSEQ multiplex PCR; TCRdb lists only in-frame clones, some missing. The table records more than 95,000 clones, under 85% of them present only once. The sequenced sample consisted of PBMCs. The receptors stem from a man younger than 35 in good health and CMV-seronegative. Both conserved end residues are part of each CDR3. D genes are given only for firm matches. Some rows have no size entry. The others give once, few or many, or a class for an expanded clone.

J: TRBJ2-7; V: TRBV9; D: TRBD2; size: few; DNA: TGTGCCAGCAGCCCGACTAGCGGGAGCTCCTACGAGCAGTACTTC; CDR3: CASSPTSGSSYEQYF
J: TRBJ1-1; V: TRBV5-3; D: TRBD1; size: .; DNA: TGTGCCAGAAGCTTGGCACTCATTCCTTTTACCGGGACAGGGTTCCCTGAAGCTTTCTTT; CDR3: CARSLALIPFTGTGFPEAFF
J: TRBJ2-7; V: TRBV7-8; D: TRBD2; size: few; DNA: TGTGCCAGCAGCCCCCCGGGGGGTCAGAGCTCCTACGAGCAGTACTTC; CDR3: CASSPPGGQSSYEQYF
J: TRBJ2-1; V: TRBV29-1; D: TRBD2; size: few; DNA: TGCAGCGTTGGCGGGGGGGTATACAATGAGCAGTTCTTC; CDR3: CSVGGGVYNEQFF
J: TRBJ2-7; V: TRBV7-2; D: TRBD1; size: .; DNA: TGTGCCAGCAGTCAAACAGGGGGCCTGATCTACGAGCAGTACTTC; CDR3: CASSQTGGLIYEQYF
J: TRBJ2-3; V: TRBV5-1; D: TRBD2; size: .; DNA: TGCGCCAGCAGCTCTCGAGCGGGATCTAGCACAGATACGCAGTATTTT; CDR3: CASSSRAGSSTDTQYF
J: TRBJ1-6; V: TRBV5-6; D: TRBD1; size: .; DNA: TGTGCCAGCAGCTTGGCTCAGGGGGGCCGTAATTCACCCCTCCACTTT; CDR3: CASSLAQGGRNSPLHF
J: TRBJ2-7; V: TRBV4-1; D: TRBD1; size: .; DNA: TGCGCCAGCAGCCAAGATTTGGCAGGGGGAGCCTACGAGCAGTACTTC; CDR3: CASSQDLAGGAYEQYF
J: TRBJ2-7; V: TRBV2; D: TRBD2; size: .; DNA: TGTGCCAGCAGTCTAGCGGGGACCTACGAGCAGTACTTC; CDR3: CASSLAGTYEQYF
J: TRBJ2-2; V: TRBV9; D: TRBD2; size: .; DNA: TGTGCCAGCAGCGTAGGGTTAGCGGGAGGGCTGGGCACCGGGGAGCTGTTTTTT; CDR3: CASSVGLAGGLGTGELFF
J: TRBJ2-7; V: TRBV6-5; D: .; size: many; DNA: TGTGCCACCAAAAACCGCGGGACTCCCTCCTACGAGCAGTACTTC; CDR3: CATKNRGTPSYEQYF
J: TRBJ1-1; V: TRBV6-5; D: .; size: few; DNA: TGTGCCAGCAGTTACTCGAAGGGGGGGCTCACTGAAGCTTTCTTT; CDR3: CASSYSKGGLTEAFF
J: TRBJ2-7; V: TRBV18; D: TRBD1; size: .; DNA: TGTGCCAGCTCACCACAGCCCGGGACAGGGGTGTACGAGCAGTACTTC; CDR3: CASSPQPGTGVYEQYF
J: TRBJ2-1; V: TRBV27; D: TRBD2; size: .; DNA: TGTGCCAGCAGTTTATCGGGGACTAGCGTGTACAATGAGCAGTTCTTC; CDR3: CASSLSGTSVYNEQFF
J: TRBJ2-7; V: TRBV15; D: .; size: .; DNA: TGTGCCACCAGCAGAGGGGCTAGCGAGTCCTACGAGCAGTACTTC; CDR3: CATSRGASESYEQYF
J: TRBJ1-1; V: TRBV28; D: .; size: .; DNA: TGTGCCAGCAGTTGGGGGCTGAGTGAAGCTTTCTTT; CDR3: CASSWGLSEAFF
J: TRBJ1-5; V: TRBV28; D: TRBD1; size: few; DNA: TGTGCCAGCACTCGGGACAGGGGCAATCAGCCCCAGCATTTT; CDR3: CASTRDRGNQPQHF
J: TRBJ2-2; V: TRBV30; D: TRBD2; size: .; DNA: TGTGCCTGGAGTGTACCATGGACTAGCGGGGGGAACACCGGGGAGCTGTTTTTT; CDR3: CAWSVPWTSGGNTGELFF
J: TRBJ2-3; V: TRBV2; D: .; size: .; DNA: TGTGCCAGCAGCGGGGAACCCACAGATACGCAGTATTTT; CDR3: CASSGEPTDTQYF
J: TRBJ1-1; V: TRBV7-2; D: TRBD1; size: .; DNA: TGTGCCAGCAAGATGGACAGGCCGGGGGAAGCTTTCTTT; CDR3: CASKMDRPGEAFF
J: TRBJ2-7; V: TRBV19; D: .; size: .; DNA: TGTGCCAGTAGTATGGCAGGGGCCCGCTACGAGCAGTACTTC; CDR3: CASSMAGARYEQYF
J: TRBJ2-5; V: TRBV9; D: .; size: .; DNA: TGTGCCAGCAGCGCCCCCGGGACAAGGGCTTTACAAGAGACCCAGGACTTC; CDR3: CASSAPGTRALQETQDF
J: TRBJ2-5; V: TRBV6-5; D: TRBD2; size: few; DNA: TGTGCCAGCAGTTACGGGAGGGCCCGCCAAGAGACCCAGTACTTC; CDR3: CASSYGRARQETQYF
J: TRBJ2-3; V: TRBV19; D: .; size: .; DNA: TGTGCCACCTCACCCGCCAGGGGTAGCACAGATACGCAGTATTTT; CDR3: CATSPARGSTDTQYF
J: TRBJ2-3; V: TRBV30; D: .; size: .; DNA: TGTGCCTGGAGTGTAGTCCCCAAGCGCTCCACAGATACGCAGTATTTT; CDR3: CAWSVVPKRSTDTQYF
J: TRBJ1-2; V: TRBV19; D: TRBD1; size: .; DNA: TGTGCCAGTAGTCCCCGGACAGGAGAATACTATGGCTACACCTTC; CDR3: CASSPRTGEYYGYTF
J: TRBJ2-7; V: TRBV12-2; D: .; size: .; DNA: TGTGCAAGTCGCTTAGCGCTAAGGGGCATGAGCTCCTACGAGCAGTACTTC; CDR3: CASRLALRGMSSYEQYF
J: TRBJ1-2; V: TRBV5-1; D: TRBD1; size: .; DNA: TGCGCCAGCAGCTTGTCAACCCGGGACAGGGGCCAATCTCATGGCTACACCTTC; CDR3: CASSLSTRDRGQSHGYTF
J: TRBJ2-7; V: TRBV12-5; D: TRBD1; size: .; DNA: TGTGCTAGTGGTTTGCATCTGAGGCCACAGGGGGGCGAGCAGTACTTC; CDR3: CASGLHLRPQGGEQYF
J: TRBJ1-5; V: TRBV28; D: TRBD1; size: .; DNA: TGTGCCAGCAGTCCTGACAGGGGGGTTCAGCCCCAGCATTTT; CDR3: CASSPDRGVQPQHF
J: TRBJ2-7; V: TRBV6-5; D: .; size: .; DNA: TGTGCCAGCAGTTACGACGGGGGAAGGGAGCAGTACTTC; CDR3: CASSYDGGREQYF
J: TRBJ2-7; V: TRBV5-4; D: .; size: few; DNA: TGTGCCAGCAGCTTCAGGGGACCGCTCGTCGAGCAGTACTTC; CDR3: CASSFRGPLVEQYF
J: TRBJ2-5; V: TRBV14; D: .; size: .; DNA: TGTGCCAGCAGGCCAAGCGGACGGGGACAAGAGACCCAGTACTTC; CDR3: CASRPSGRGQETQYF
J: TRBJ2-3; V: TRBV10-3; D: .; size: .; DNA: TGTGCCATCAGATCGGTAACAGATACGCAGTATTTT; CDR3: CAIRSVTDTQYF
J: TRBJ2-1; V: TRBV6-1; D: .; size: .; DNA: TGTGCCAGCATGCGGCAGGGTGTCTCCTACAATGAGCAGTTCTTC; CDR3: CASMRQGVSYNEQFF
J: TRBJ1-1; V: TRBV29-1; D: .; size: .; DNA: TGCAGCGTTGGGTCGGGAGCCCTTGGAGAAGCTTTCTTT; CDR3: CSVGSGALGEAFF
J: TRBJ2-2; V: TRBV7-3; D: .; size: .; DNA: TGTGCCAGCAGCTTATTGGGCAGGGCCTTGCCCGGGGAGCTGTTTTTT; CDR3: CASSLLGRALPGELFF
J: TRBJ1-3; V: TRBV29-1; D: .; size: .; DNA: TGCAGCGTTGAAAGGGGGATGACGACCTCCTCCTCTGGAAACACCATATATTTT; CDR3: CSVERGMTTSSSGNTIYF
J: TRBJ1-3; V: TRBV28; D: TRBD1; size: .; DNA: TGTGCCAGCAGCCAGGGACAGGGGGTAGAGAACACCATATATTTT; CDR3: CASSQGQGVENTIYF
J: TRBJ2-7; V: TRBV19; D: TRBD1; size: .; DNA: TGTGCCAGTAGAAGGACAGGGGAAACCTACGAGCAGTACTTC; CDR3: CASRRTGETYEQYF
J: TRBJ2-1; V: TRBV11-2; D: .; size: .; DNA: TGTGCCAGCAGCTTAGATCCCACCTTGGGGCTAGCGAACTCCTACAATGAGCAGTTCTTC; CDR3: CASSLDPTLGLANSYNEQFF
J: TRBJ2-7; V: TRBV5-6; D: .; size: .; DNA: TGTGCCAGCAGCTTCAGGAGGGCTCCTTTCCACGAGCAGTACTTC; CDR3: CASSFRRAPFHEQYF
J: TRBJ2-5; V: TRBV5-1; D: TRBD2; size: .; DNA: TGCGCCAGCTGGAGTAGCACGGGGGGGGAGACCCAGTACTTC; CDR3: CASWSSTGGETQYF
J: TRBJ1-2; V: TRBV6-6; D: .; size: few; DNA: TGTGCCAGCAGTTACTTGGGCACTAACTATGGCTACACCTTC; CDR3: CASSYLGTNYGYTF
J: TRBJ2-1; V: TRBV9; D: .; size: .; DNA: TGTGCCAGCAGGTCCTCGGGGGTGGCGAACAATGAGCAGTTCTTC; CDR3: CASRSSGVANNEQFF
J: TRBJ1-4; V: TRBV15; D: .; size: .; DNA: TGTGCCACCGGGGACTCCATCCTCGCGACTAATGAAAAACTGTTTTTT; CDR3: CATGDSILATNEKLFF
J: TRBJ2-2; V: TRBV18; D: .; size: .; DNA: TGTGCCAGCTCACCACGACAGAACACCGGGGAGCTGTTTTTT; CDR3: CASSPRQNTGELFF
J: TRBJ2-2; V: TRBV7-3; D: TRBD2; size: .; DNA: TGTGCCAGCAGCTTACGGGTCGGACCTATAGCGGGAGGCGACGGGGAGCTGTTTTTT; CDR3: CASSLRVGPIAGGDGELFF
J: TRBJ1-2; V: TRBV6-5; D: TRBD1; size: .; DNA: TGTGCCAGCAGCCTTACCTCTACAGGGGAAGGCTACACCTTC; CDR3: CASSLTSTGEGYTF
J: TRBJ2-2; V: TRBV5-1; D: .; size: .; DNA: TGCGCCAGCAGCTTGGAAAGCGGCGGCAACACCGGGGAGCTGTTTTTT; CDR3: CASSLESGGNTGELFF
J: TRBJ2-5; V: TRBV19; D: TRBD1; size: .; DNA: TGTGCCAGTAGTATTCGGGGCTCCGACAGGGTTAAGACCCAGTACTTC; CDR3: CASSIRGSDRVKTQYF
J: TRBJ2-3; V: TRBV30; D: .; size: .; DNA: TGTGCCTGGAGCCCCCCTACTAGTAGGGCAGATACGCAGTATTTT; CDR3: CAWSPPTSRADTQYF
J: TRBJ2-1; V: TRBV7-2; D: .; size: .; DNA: TGTGCCAGCAGCTTAGGACTGGGGCGCTACAATGAGCAGTTCTTC; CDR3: CASSLGLGRYNEQFF
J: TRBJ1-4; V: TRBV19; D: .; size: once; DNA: TGTGCCAGTACCAGGGCTGCAACTAATGAAAAACTGTTTTTT; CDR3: CASTRAATNEKLFF
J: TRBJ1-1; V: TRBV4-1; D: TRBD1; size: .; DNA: TGTGCCAGCAGCCAGCCGACAGGGGATGGCACTGAAGCTTTCTTT; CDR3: CASSQPTGDGTEAFF
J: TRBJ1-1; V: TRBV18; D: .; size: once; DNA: TGTGCCAGCTCACCTTTGGACAGTACTATGAACACTGAAGCTTTCTTT; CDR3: CASSPLDSTMNTEAFF
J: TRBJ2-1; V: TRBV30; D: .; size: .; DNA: TGTGCCTGGAGTCGTTGGGGAGGTGGGAATGAGCAGTTCTTC; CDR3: CAWSRWGGGNEQFF
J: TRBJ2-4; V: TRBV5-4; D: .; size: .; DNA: TGTGCCAGCAGCTCCCCCGGCGGCATCCGGGAGTACTTC; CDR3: CASSSPGGIREYF
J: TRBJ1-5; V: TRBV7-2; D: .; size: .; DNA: TGTGCCAGCAGCCTCGTCACAGGGATCAATCAGCCCCAGCATTTT; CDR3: CASSLVTGINQPQHF
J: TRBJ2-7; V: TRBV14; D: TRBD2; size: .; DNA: TGTGCCAGCAGCGTTTGGGACTATCCTTACGAGCAGTACTTC; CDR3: CASSVWDYPYEQYF